This T cell receptor beta chain is from a study of T-cell reconstitution after alpha-beta-depleted transplantation in children. Unique molecular identifiers were used to barcode this TCRbeta library. Using its own MiXCR run on the PCR reads, TCRdb lists one record per CDR3 protein. The sample lists approximately 590,000 distinct CDR3 sequences; roughly 10% were seen once. V shed 5 bases, J shed 5 bases, and the junction held 15 bases outside the gene matches. The CDR3 spans 17 residues. Per the germline V gene, CDR1 is SEHNR and CDR2 is FQNEAQ (reference sequence). The genes are TRBV7-9 and TRBJ2-3; TRBD2 matches at 8 bases. The starting material was PBMCs from the stem cell graft donor, obtained from the stem cell graft. The sequence came from a human donor who donated a stem cell graft to a child with acute myeloid leukemia. The CDR3 reads CASSLATSGPVGDTQYF. The CDR3, as DNA: TGTGCCAGCAGCCTCGCTACTAGCGGACCCGTGGGAGATACGCAGTATTTT.